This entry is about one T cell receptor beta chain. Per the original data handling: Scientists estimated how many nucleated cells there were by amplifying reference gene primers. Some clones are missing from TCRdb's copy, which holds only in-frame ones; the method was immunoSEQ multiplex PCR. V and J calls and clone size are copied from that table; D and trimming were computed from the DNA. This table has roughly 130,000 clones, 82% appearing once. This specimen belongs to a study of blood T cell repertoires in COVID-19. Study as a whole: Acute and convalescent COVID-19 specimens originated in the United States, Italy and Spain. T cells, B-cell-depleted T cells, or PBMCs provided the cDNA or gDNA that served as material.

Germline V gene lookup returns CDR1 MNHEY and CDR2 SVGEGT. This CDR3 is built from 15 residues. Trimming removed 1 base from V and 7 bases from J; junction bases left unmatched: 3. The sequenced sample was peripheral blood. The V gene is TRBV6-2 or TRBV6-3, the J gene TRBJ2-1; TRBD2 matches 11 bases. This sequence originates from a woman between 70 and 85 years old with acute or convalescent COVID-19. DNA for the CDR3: TGTGCCAGCAGTTACTTAGCGGGGGGGAGAAATGAGCAGTTCTTC. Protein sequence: CASSYLAGGRNEQFF.